In its sample, the clone carrying this TCR beta chain was seen once. Matched for age and sex, the controls were healthy donors. The source of the sample is a study of CD8 T cells in Susac syndrome. The RNA, about 0.45 to 1 ug, was put through reverse transcription using random hexamers. Each CDR3 protein is one row after TCRdb ran MiXCR on the immunoSEQ multiplex PCR reads. The sample lists around 200,000 distinct CDR3 sequences, roughly 95% seen once, with around 0.1% in the top ten. The sequence was collected from a human donor in good health. Sequencing was done on a sample of CD4+ T cells from PBMCs.

As DNA, the CDR3 is TGTGCCAGCAGAACAGGGGGCAACTATGGCTACACCTTC. Translation gives CASRTGGNYGYTF. V usage is TRBV6-2 or TRBV6-3 and J usage is TRBJ1-2, with 9 bases lining up with TRBD1. V lost 6 bases, J lost 2 bases, and 1 base stayed unmatched. Germline CDR1 and CDR2: MNHEY and SVGEGT. This CDR3 spans 13 amino acids.